A single count supports the clone carrying this T cell receptor (beta chain). Antigen: not known. This sample is part of a study of CD8+ T cells in alopecia areata. For the study at large: Scalp area affected, as a percentage, set the severity score of treated patients. Study outcomes and limitations: Scalp data also include sequences from resident alphabeta T cells of normal skin. In scalp and blood, many expanded lesional clones persisted during tofacitinib. Possibly as an HLA-related effect, TCR sharing across patients appeared less clear than in mice.

Once RNA had been extracted, it was reverse transcribed into cDNA to act as the sequencing template. Assay: immunoSEQ multiplex PCR; the TCRdb copy retains only in-frame clones and omits some. This sample has 200,000 to 250,000 clones, with 64% found just once. As to treatment: oral pan-JAK inhibitor, 5-10 mg twice daily. J lost 6 bases, V lost 7 bases, and 12 bases had no gene match. Germline V gives CDR1 SNHLY, CDR2 FYNNEI. There are 14 residues in the CDR3. V and J are TRBV2 and TRBJ2-7; 7 bases line up with TRBD1. The source is a human donor with alopecia areata. Source: CD4+ T cells sorted from blood, taken at week 4, from a patient treated with tofacitinib. Here the CDR3 DNA reads TGTGCCAGCACCACGACAGGGCGGCTGGGCGAGCAGTACTTC. Protein product: CASTTTGRLGEQYF.